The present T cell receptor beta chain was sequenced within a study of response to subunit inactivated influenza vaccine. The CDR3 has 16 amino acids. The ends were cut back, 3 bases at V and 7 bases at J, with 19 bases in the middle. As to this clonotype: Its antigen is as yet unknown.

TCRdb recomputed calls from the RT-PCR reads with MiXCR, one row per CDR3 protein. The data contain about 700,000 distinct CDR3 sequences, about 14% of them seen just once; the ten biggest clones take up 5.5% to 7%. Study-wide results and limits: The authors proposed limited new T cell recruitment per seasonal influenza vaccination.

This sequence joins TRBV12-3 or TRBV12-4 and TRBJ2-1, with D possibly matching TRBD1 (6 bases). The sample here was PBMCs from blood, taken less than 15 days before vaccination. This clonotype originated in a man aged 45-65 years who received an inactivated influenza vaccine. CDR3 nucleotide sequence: TGTGCCAGCAGTTTTGATATAGGGGGTCCACGGAATGAGCAGTTCTTC. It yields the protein CASSFDIGGPRNEQFF.